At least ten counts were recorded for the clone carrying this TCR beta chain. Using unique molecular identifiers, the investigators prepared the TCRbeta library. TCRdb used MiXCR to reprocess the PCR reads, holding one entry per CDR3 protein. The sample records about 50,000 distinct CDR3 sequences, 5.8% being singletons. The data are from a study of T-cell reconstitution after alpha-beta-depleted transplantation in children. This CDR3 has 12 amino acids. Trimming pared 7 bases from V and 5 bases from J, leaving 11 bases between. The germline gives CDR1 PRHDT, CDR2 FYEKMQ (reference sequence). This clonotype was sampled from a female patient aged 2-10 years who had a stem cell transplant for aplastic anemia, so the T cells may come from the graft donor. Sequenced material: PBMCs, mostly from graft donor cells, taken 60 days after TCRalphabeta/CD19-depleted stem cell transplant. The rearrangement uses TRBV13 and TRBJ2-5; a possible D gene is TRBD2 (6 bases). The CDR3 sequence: CASNVGGETQYF. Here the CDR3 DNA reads TGTGCCAGCAACGTAGGAGGGGAGACCCAGTACTTC. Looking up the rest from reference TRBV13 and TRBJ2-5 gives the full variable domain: AAGVIQSPRHLIKEKRETATLKCYPIPRHDTVYWYQQGPGQDPQFLISFYEKMQSDKGSIPDRFSAQQFSDYHSELNMSSLELGDSALYFCASNVGGETQYFGPGTRLLVL.